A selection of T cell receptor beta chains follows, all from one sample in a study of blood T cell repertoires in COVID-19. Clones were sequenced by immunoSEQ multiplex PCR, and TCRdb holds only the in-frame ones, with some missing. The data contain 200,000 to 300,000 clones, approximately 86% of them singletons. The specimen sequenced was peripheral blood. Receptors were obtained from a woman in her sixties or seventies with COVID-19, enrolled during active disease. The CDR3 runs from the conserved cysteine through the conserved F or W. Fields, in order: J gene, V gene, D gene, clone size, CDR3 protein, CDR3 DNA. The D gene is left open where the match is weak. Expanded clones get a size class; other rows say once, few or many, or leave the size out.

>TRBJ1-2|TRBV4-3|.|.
CASSQERAGDYGYTF
TGCGCCAGCAGCCAAGAAAGGGCCGGGGACTATGGCTACACCTTC
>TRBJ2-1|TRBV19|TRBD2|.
CASAPLAGVDEQFF
TGTGCCTCCGCCCCACTAGCGGGAGTCGATGAGCAGTTCTTC
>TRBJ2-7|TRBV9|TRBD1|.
CASSVEGAAYEQYF
TGTGCCAGCAGCGTCGAGGGGGCCGCCTACGAGCAGTACTTC
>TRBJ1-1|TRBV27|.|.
CASSLRGAAEAFF
TGTGCCAGCAGTTTACGGGGGGCCGCTGAAGCTTTCTTT
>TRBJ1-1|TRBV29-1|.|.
CSVDSAGVNTEAFF
TGCAGCGTTGATTCCGCAGGGGTGAACACTGAAGCTTTCTTT
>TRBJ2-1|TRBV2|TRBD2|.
CASSPRLAGVGNEQFF
TGTGCCAGCAGTCCCCGACTAGCGGGAGTCGGCAATGAGCAGTTCTTC
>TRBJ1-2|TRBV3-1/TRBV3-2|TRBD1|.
CASSQGQFNYGYTF
TGTGCCAGCAGCCAGGGACAGTTTAACTATGGCTACACCTTC
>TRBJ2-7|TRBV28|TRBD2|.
CASRPGLAGGPYEQYF
TGTGCCAGCAGACCAGGACTAGCGGGAGGGCCCTACGAGCAGTACTTC
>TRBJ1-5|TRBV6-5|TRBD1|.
CASSYFPQGAGQPQHF
TGTGCCAGCAGTTATTTTCCTCAGGGGGCAGGACAGCCCCAGCATTTT
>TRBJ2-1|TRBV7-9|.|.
CASSRTGSEQFF
TGTGCCAGCAGCAGGACTGGGTCTGAGCAGTTCTTC
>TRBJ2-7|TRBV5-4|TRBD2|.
CASSPGLAGAVGYEQYF
TGTGCCAGCAGCCCGGGACTAGCGGGAGCAGTGGGCTACGAGCAGTACTTC
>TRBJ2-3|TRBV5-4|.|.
CASSRDSFQKADTQYF
TGTGCCAGCAGCAGGGACTCTTTCCAAAAGGCAGATACGCAGTATTTT
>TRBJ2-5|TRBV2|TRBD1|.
CASRGQTETQYF
TGTGCCAGCAGGGGACAGACGGAGACCCAGTACTTC
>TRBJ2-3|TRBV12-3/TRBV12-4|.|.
CASSLSGTDTQYF
TGTGCCAGCAGTTTGAGCGGGACAGATACGCAGTATTTT
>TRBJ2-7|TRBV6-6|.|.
CASSAQGGPYEQYF
TGTGCCAGCAGTGCCCAGGGTGGCCCCTACGAGCAGTACTTC
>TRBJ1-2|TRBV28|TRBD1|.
CASTLGTDYGYTF
TGTGCCAGCACCCTTGGGACAGACTATGGCTACACCTTC
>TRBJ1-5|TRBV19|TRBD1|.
CASSRPGQGYQPQHF
TGTGCCAGTAGTCGTCCGGGACAGGGGTATCAGCCCCAGCATTTT
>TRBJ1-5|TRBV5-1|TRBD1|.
CASSRDRGGQPQHF
TGCGCCAGCAGCCGGGACAGGGGCGGTCAGCCCCAGCATTTT
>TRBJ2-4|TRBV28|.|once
CASRGAGDPKNIQYF
TGTGCCAGCCGAGGAGCAGGGGACCCCAAAAACATTCAGTACTTC
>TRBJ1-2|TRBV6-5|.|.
CATRRAVNYGYTF
TGTGCCACGAGGAGAGCAGTTAACTATGGCTACACCTTC
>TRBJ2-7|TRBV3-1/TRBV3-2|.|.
CASSQRGIYEQYF
TGTGCCAGCAGCCAGCGGGGAATCTACGAGCAGTACTTC
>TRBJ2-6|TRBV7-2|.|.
CASSLSGGVSGANVLTF
TGTGCCAGCAGCTTATCTGGGGGCGTCTCTGGGGCCAACGTCCTGACTTTC
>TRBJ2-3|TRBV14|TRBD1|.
CASSWDSTTDTQYF
TGTGCCAGCAGCTGGGACAGTACCACAGATACGCAGTATTTT
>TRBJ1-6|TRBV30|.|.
CAWSVGGSGSPLHF
TGTGCCTGGAGTGTGGGGGGTAGCGGATCACCCCTCCACTTT
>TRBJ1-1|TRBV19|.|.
CASSIVGGNTEAFF
TGTGCCAGTAGTATTGTGGGGGGAAACACTGAAGCTTTCTTT
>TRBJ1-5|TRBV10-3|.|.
CAISEVGGYQPQHF
TGTGCCATCAGTGAGGTGGGGGGATACCAGCCCCAGCATTTT
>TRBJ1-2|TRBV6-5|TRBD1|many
CASKLGTGSDGYTF
TGTGCCAGCAAGCTTGGGACAGGGAGTGATGGCTACACCTTC
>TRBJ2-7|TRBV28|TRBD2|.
CASTRGVAGPYEQYF
TGTGCCAGCACTCGTGGTGTAGCGGGGCCCTACGAGCAGTACTTC